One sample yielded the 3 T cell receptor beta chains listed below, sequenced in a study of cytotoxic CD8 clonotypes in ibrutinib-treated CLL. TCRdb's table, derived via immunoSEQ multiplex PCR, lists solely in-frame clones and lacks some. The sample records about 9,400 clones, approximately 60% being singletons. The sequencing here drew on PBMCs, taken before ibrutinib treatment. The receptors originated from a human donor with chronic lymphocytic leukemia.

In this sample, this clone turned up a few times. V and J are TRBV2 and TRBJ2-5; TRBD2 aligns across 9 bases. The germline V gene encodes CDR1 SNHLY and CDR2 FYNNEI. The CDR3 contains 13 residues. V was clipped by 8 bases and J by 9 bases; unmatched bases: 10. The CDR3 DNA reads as TGTGCCAGCTCGCCGGCGGGAGGGCGGGCCCAGTACTTC. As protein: CASSPAGGRAQYF.

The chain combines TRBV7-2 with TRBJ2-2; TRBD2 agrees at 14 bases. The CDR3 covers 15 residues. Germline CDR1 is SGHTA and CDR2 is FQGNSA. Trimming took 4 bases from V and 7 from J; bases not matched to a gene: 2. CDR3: CASSWGLAGVGELFF. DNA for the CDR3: TGTGCCAGCAGCTGGGGACTAGCGGGAGTCGGGGAGCTGTTTTTT. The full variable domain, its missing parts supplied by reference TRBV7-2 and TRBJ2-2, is GAGVSQSPSNKVTEKGKDVELRCDPISGHTALYWYRQSLGQGLEFLIYFQGNSAPDKSGLPSDRFSAERTGGSVSTLTIQRTQQEDSAVYLCASSWGLAGVGELFFGEGSRLTVL.

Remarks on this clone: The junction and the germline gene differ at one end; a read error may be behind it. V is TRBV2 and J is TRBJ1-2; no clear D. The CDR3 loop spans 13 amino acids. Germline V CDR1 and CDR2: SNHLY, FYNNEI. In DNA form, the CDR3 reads TGTGCCAGCACTGAATACCCGGGGTATGGCTACACCTTC. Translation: CASTEYPGYGYTF.